The text below deals with one T cell receptor beta chain. No antigen is known for it. This record comes from a study of T cells in Graves' hyperthyroidism and ophthalmopathy. V was shortened by 0 bases and J by 3 bases, with 12 bases between the two germline ends. Germline V gene sequence: CDR1 SGDLS, CDR2 YYNGEE. The CDR3 is made up of 15 amino acids. The TCR beta CDR3 regions underwent amplification using RNA transcripts as the source. Using the HTBI primer set, a first-round RT-PCR was run on the TCR CDR3. TCRdb itself ran the multiplex PCR reads through MiXCR, one entry per CDR3 protein. Of 450,000 to 650,000 distinct CDR3 sequences listed, less than 25% were seen once; the top ten hold about 25%. Study conclusions and caveats: Expanded thyroid clonotypes (above 0.001) were mostly also found in blood. Ophthalmopathy prediction by the model preceded onset by a median about 6 months.

This TCR derives from a man aged 18-30 years with Graves' hyperthyroidism. Material: blood. The chain combines TRBV9 with TRBJ1-2; possible D gene TRBD1, 5 bases. Written as DNA, the CDR3 is TGTGCCAGCAGCGTAGGGTGGGGGATTTACTATGGCTACACCTTC. Amino acids: CASSVGWGIYYGYTF. Full variable domain (outside the CDR3, taken from reference TRBV9 and TRBJ1-2): DSGVTQTPKHLITATGQRVTLRCSPRSGDLSVYWYQQSLDQGLQFLIQYYNGEERAKGNILERFSAQQFPDLHSELNLSSLELGDSALYFCASSVGWGIYYGYTFGSGTRLTVV.